Listed below are T cell receptor beta chains from one sample, sequenced in a study of graft-versus-host responses after intestinal transplantation. Sequenced by immunoSEQ multiplex PCR; TCRdb stores in-frame clones only, minus some. In the table there are about 14,000 clones, 77% of which are singletons. The sample here was ileum tissue, taken roughly 26 days after intestinal transplant. The receptors stem from a human patient who received an intestinal transplant, so some T cells may come from the graft donor. CDR3s include the opening cysteine and the closing phenylalanine or tryptophan. The order of the fields is D gene, V gene, J gene, clone size, CDR3 protein, CDR3 DNA. The D gene is left open where the match is weak. A clone size is listed for some rows: how often the clone was seen (once, few, many), or a class if it is expanded.

>TRBD2|TRBV5-1|TRBJ2-1|.
CASSPYAGTNSYNEQFF
TGCGCCAGCAGCCCCTACGCCGGGACTAACTCCTACAATGAGCAGTTCTTC
>.|TRBV7-6|TRBJ2-3|.
CASSFVGGLGSDTQYF
TGTGCCAGCAGCTTCGTTGGGGGCCTGGGGTCAGATACGCAGTATTTT
>TRBD1|TRBV6-1|TRBJ2-5|.
CASSASTGGETQYF
TGTGCCAGCAGTGCTTCTACAGGGGGAGAGACCCAGTACTTC
>.|TRBV15|TRBJ2-5|.
CATSRGGGETQYF
TGTGCCACCAGCAGAGGGGGAGGAGAGACCCAGTACTTC
>.|TRBV10-2|TRBJ2-5|.
CASAPPRGKQETQYF
TGCGCCAGCGCCCCCCCTCGCGGGAAACAAGAGACCCAGTACTTC
>TRBD1|TRBV6-5|TRBJ1-2|medium-sized
CASSPPGGVYGYTF
TGTGCCAGCAGCCCACCAGGGGGTGTCTATGGCTACACCTTC
>TRBD2|TRBV11-2|TRBJ2-1|.
CASNSLAGGPYNEQFF
TGTGCCAGCAACTCACTAGCGGGGGGACCCTACAATGAGCAGTTCTTC
>.|TRBV28|TRBJ1-4|.
CASSLPATNEKLFF
TGTGCCAGCAGTCTACCGGCAACTAATGAAAAACTGTTTTTT
>.|TRBV28|TRBJ2-3|.
CASSLEDTQYF
TGTGCCAGCAGTTTAGAGGATACGCAGTATTTT
>.|TRBV5-6|TRBJ2-3|.
CASSLSGATQYF
TGTGCCAGCAGCTTATCAGGGGCCACGCAGTATTTT
>TRBD1|TRBV6-1|TRBJ1-3|once
CASSGPKGGLSGNTIYF
TGTGCCAGCAGTGGACCGAAAGGGGGCCTCTCTGGAAACACCATATATTTT
>.|TRBV12-5|TRBJ1-5|.
CASDGGVGGNQPQHF
TGTGCTAGTGACGGGGGAGTTGGAGGCAATCAGCCCCAGCATTTT
>TRBD1|TRBV6-5|TRBJ2-4|.
CASAGDRGYIQYF
TGTGCCAGCGCAGGGGACAGGGGATACATTCAGTACTTC
>TRBD2|TRBV28|TRBJ2-1|.
CASLSPGGLFNEQFF
TGTGCCAGCCTCAGCCCGGGAGGTCTGTTCAATGAGCAGTTCTTC
>TRBD1|TRBV4-1|TRBJ2-1|.
CASSHLGTGLYNEQFF
TGCGCCAGCAGCCATCTCGGGACAGGTCTCTACAATGAGCAGTTCTTC
>.|TRBV6-4|TRBJ2-2|.
CASSVRPGDTGELFF
TGTGCCAGCAGTGTGCGGCCCGGGGACACCGGGGAGCTGTTTTTT
>.|TRBV4-2|TRBJ2-1|few
CASSPVGGEQFF
TGTGCCAGCAGCCCCGTGGGAGGTGAGCAGTTCTTC
>.|TRBV21-1|TRBJ1-2|.
CASSMKGLRQGYTF
TGTGCCAGCAGCATGAAGGGACTCCGCCAAGGCTACACCTTC
>.|TRBV5-4|TRBJ2-5|.
CASSSQETQYF
TGTGCCAGCAGTTCGCAAGAGACCCAGTACTTC
>TRBD1|TRBV13|TRBJ1-5|once
CASSRQGLDQPQHF
TGTGCCAGCAGCAGACAGGGGCTCGATCAGCCCCAGCATTTT
>TRBD1|TRBV4-3|TRBJ2-5|.
CASSQVFDRDQETQYF
TGCGCCAGCAGCCAGGTATTCGACAGGGACCAAGAGACCCAGTACTTC
>.|TRBV4-1|TRBJ2-3|.
CASSQDDFTDTQYF
TGCGCCAGCAGCCAAGATGACTTCACAGATACGCAGTATTTT
>.|TRBV4-3|TRBJ2-1|few
CASSQDRDFSYNEQFF
TGCGCCAGCAGCCAAGATAGGGACTTCTCCTACAATGAGCAGTTCTTC
>.|TRBV15|TRBJ1-6|.
CATSRDTAGSPLHF
TGTGCCACCAGCAGAGATACAGCGGGCTCACCCCTCCACTTT
>.|TRBV6-5|TRBJ2-3|.
CASSYGQGNTQYF
TGTGCCAGCAGTTATGGGCAGGGGAATACGCAGTATTTT
>.|TRBV2|TRBJ1-6|once
CASSDPRGSPLHF
TGTGCCAGCAGCGATCCGCGGGGTTCACCCCTCCACTTT
>.|TRBV28|TRBJ1-2|.
CASRRTGTDSYGYTF
TGTGCCAGCAGGCGAACAGGGACGGACTCCTATGGCTACACCTTC
>.|TRBV6-6|TRBJ1-1|.
CASSYRGGDTEAFF
TGTGCCAGCAGTTACAGGGGCGGGGACACTGAAGCTTTCTTT
>.|TRBV15|TRBJ2-3|.
CATSRDLTSGRTDTQYF
TGTGCCACCAGCAGAGACCTAACAAGCGGGCGCACAGATACGCAGTATTTT
>.|TRBV23-1|TRBJ1-2|.
CASSQFDGYTF
TGCGCCAGCAGTCAATTCGATGGCTACACCTTC
>.|TRBV29-1|TRBJ2-1|.
CSVGLSNEQFF
TGCAGCGTGGGACTTAGCAATGAGCAGTTCTTC
>TRBD1|TRBV11-2|TRBJ2-5|.
CASSRGQGETQYF
TGTGCCAGCAGCCGCGGACAGGGAGAGACCCAGTACTTC
>.|TRBV4-1|TRBJ1-5|.
CASSQDNGRVGQPQHF
TGCGCCAGCAGCCAAGATAACGGGAGGGTGGGTCAGCCCCAGCATTTT
>TRBD1|TRBV28|TRBJ2-2|.
CASITGQGHTGELFF
TGTGCCAGCATAACGGGACAGGGACACACCGGGGAGCTGTTTTTT
>.|TRBV6-6|TRBJ1-5|.
CASSSGTLSNQPQHF
TGTGCCAGCAGTTCCGGGACTTTAAGCAATCAGCCCCAGCATTTT
>TRBD1|TRBV2|TRBJ2-3|.
CASRNQGAKQYF
TGTGCCAGCAGGAATCAGGGGGCGAAGCAGTATTTT
>.|TRBV5-1|TRBJ1-1|.
CASSPWDIQSGEAFF
TGCGCCAGCAGCCCATGGGACATTCAGTCAGGCGAAGCTTTCTTT
>TRBD2|TRBV29-1|TRBJ2-2|.
CSVVAGGGGELFF
TGCAGCGTTGTAGCGGGGGGCGGCGGGGAGCTGTTTTTT
>TRBD2|TRBV7-3|TRBJ2-2|.
CATRTSVNTGELFF
TGTGCCACGAGGACTAGCGTTAACACCGGGGAGCTGTTTTTT
>.|TRBV28|TRBJ1-2|.
CASSRGGSNYGYTF
TGTGCCAGCAGTAGGGGCGGGAGTAACTATGGCTACACCTTC
>TRBD1|TRBV4-1|TRBJ2-2|.
CASSPPGQGTAGELFF
TGCGCCAGCAGCCCACCGGGACAGGGAACGGCCGGGGAGCTGTTTTTT
>.|TRBV14|TRBJ1-1|.
CASSQDLGGKAFF
TGTGCCAGCAGCCAAGATCTTGGGGGCAAAGCTTTCTTT
>TRBD1|TRBV30|TRBJ1-1|.
CAWSVKAGGNTEAFF
TGTGCCTGGAGTGTAAAGGCAGGGGGAAACACTGAAGCTTTCTTT
>.|TRBV10-1|TRBJ2-5|once
CASSRDTQETQYF
TGCGCCAGCAGTCGGGACACCCAAGAGACCCAGTACTTC
>TRBD1|TRBV6-6|TRBJ2-1|.
CASSKGQGNFNEQFF
TGTGCCAGCAGCAAGGGACAGGGCAATTTTAATGAGCAGTTCTTC
>TRBD1|TRBV28|TRBJ2-4|.
CASSSYRGHLAKNIQYF
TGTGCCAGCAGTTCTTACAGGGGGCATTTAGCCAAAAACATTCAGTACTTC
>TRBD2|TRBV7-6|TRBJ2-1|.
CASSLGLTSGASGEQFF
TGTGCCAGCAGCTTAGGCCTGACTAGCGGGGCCTCAGGGGAGCAGTTCTTC
>TRBD1|TRBV18|TRBJ1-3|few
CASSPLALMGQGGQGSGNTIYF
TGTGCCAGCTCACCACTAGCCCTCATGGGACAGGGTGGCCAGGGCTCTGGAAACACCATATATTTT
>.|TRBV4-2|TRBJ2-3|.
CASSSTAVITDTQYF
TGTGCCAGCAGCTCTACGGCGGTAATCACAGATACGCAGTATTTT
>.|TRBV4-1|TRBJ1-3|few
CASSQGRGGIGNTIYF
TGCGCCAGCAGCCAAGGAAGGGGAGGGATTGGAAACACCATATATTTT